This T cell receptor beta chain was obtained from a study of lymphopenia after photon versus proton radiotherapy. Assay: immunoSEQ multiplex PCR; the TCRdb copy retains only in-frame clones and omits some. The sample lists 40,000 or so clones, over 75% occurring once. The CDR3 runs 19 residues. V shed 0 bases, J shed 5 bases, and the junction held 12 bases outside the gene matches. The germline V gene has CDR1 SNHLY and CDR2 FYNNEI. The chain recombines TRBV2 with TRBJ2-2; TRBD1 aligns across 10 bases. The receptor comes from a man aged 35-49 years with gastric cancer. Specimen: peripheral blood, collected from a patient treated with photon-based radiotherapy. This CDR3 is CASSEAPSSGTGVTGELFF. The DNA for the CDR3 is TGTGCCAGCAGTGAAGCGCCCTCTTCAGGGACAGGGGTAACCGGGGAGCTGTTTTTT.